A selection of T cell receptor beta chains follows, all from one sample in a study of CD8+CD57+ T cells in acquired aplastic anemia. TCRdb itself ran the reads through MiXCR, one entry per CDR3 protein. Counted here are 400,000 to 450,000 distinct CDR3 sequences, approximately 70% occurring once; the ten biggest clones make up 4%. Sequenced material: sorted CD4+, CD8+, or CD8+CD57+ T cells (not recorded which) from PBMCs. The receptors derive from a human donor in good health, serving as a control. Both conserved end residues are part of each CDR3. D genes are given only for firm matches. Clone size is shown for a subset of rows, as once, few, many or a class of expanded clone.

clone_size	v_call	j_call	d_call	cdr3_aa	cdr3_nt
.	TRBV20-1	TRBJ1-6	TRBD1	CSASLGTDQDSPLHF	TGCAGTGCTTCCCTCGGGACAGACCAAGATTCACCCCTCCACTTT
once	TRBV20-1	TRBJ1-3	.	CSARDAPGAGNTIYF	TGCAGTGCTAGAGATGCGCCGGGTGCTGGAAACACCATATATTTT
.	TRBV7-2	TRBJ1-4	.	CASSLDAADQETLF	TGTGCCAGCAGCTTAGATGCGGCGGATCAGGAGACGTTGTTT
many	TRBV6-1	TRBJ1-6	TRBD1	CASSEARDRDSPLHF	TGTGCCAGCAGTGAAGCTCGGGACAGGGATTCACCCCTCCACTTT
once	TRBV5-1	TRBJ1-5	.	CASSLSGHGPQHF	TGCGCCAGCAGCTTGAGTGGGCACGGGCCCCAGCATTTT
.	TRBV20-1	TRBJ2-7	.	CSARGLAGQGAYEQYF	TGCAGTGCTAGAGGACTAGCGGGACAGGGGGCGTACGAGCAGTACTTC
.	TRBV30	TRBJ1-4	TRBD1	CAWSNTGTGSVSEKLFF	TGTGCCTGGAGTAACACCGGGACAGGTTCTGTGAGCGAAAAACTGTTTTTT
.	TRBV7-8	TRBJ1-1	.	CASSVGSLDTGSF	TGTGCCAGCAGCGTCGGAAGTCTGGACACAGGTTCCTTT
once	TRBV29-1	TRBJ1-2	.	CSARGAGYAYTF	TGCAGTGCGCGAGGAGCGGGTTATGCCTACACTTTC
many	TRBV5-1	TRBJ1-1	.	CASSPRAGVHTEAFF	TGCGCCAGCAGCCCCCGGGCGGGGGTACACACTGAAGCTTTCTTT